The TCR beta chain described here comes from a study of T cell changes during pregnancy in multiple sclerosis. This table comes from immunoSEQ multiplex PCR, and its TCRdb copy is limited to in-frame clones, with some not included. The sample holds fewer than 70,000 clones, roughly nine tenths seen once. CDR3 size: 15 residues. CDR1 is SGHTA, CDR2 FQGNSA, per germline. Trimming removed 5 bases from V and 3 bases from J; junction bases left unmatched: 9. Sample: peripheral blood, taken in the first trimester of pregnancy. The genes are TRBV7-2 and TRBJ2-7; 8 nucleotides line up with TRBD2. The clonotype originates from a female donor with multiple sclerosis, enrolled in a pregnancy study. Here the CDR3 DNA reads TGTGCCAGCAGCCCAGCGGGGGCCCGGATCTACGAGCAGTACTTC. Protein product: CASSPAGARIYEQYF.